One and the same sample provided the 3 T cell receptor beta chains below, sequenced in a study of T-cell reconstitution after alpha-beta-depleted transplantation in children. Unique molecular identifiers were incorporated when the TCRbeta library was constructed. A single record per CDR3 protein comes from TCRdb applying MiXCR to the PCR reads. Among about 160,000 distinct CDR3 sequences, around 10% were seen once, and the ten largest hold over 10%. The material was PBMCs, obtained before TCRalphabeta/CD19-depleted stem cell transplant. The origin of the receptors is a boy between 2 and 10 years old with acute myeloid leukemia, due to receive a stem cell transplant.

Comment on this clonotype: Just one base apart from a much larger clone, this may be a read error. Because it lacks the conserved phenylalanine or tryptophan at the end, this CDR3 is likely a read error. The chain recombines TRBV27 with TRBJ2-3; 10 nucleotides align to TRBD2. Looked up from germline, CDR1 is MNHEY and CDR2 is SMNVEV (reference sequence). With V trimmed by 0 bases and J by 6 bases, 9 bases remained unmatched. The CDR3 is 17 amino acids. In DNA, the CDR3 is TGTGCCAGCAGTTTATCGTTAGGAGCGGGAGGGTCGGATACGCAGTATTTG. Its protein product is CASSLSLGAGGSDTQYL.

V usage is TRBV12-3 or TRBV12-4 and J usage is TRBJ1-5, with 9 bases matching TRBD1. CDR3 size: 16 residues. After removal of 4 bases from V and 0 bases from J, the junction contained 4 bases not matched to a gene. The CDR3 spells CASSSGTGTSNQPQHF. The CDR3 nucleotides read TGTGCCAGCAGTTCCGGGACAGGGACTAGCAATCAGCCCCAGCATTTT.

This clonotype was seen ten or more times. This chain links TRBV28 with TRBJ2-7; TRBD1 matches at 8 bases. This CDR3 has 14 amino acids. Germline trimming cut 6 bases from V and 6 bases from J; bases unmatched to any gene: 10. Germline CDR1 is MDHEN and CDR2 is SYDVKM. CDR3 nucleotides: TGTGCCAGCAGCCGCGGACAGGGACTTCCCGAGCAGTACTTC. It specifies CASSRGQGLPEQYF.